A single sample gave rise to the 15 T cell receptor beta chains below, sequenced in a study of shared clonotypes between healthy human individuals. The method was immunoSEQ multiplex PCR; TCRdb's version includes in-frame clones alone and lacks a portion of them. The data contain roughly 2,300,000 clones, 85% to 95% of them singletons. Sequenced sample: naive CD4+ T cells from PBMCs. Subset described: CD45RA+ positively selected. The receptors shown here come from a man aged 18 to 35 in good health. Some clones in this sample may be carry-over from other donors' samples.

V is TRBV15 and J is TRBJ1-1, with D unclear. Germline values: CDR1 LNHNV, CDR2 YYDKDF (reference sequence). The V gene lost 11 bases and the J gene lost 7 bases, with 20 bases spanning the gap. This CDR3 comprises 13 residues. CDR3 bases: TGTGCCGTTCAGCTTAGCTCAAAGCTTGAAGCTTTCTTT. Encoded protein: CAVQLSSKLEAFF.

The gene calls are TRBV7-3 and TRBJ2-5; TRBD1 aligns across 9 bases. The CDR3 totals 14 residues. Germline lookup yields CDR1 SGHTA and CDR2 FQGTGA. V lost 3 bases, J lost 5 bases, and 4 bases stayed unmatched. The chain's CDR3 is CASSFDRGTETQYF. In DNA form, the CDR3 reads TGTGCCAGCAGCTTTGACAGGGGGACGGAGACCCAGTACTTC.

CDR3 coding DNA: TGTGCCAGCTCCTCTGCGACCGCCCAGCCCCAGCATTTT. This sequence encodes CASSSATAQPQHF. V gene TRBV28 combines with J gene TRBJ1-5; D gene unclear. V lost 8 bases and J 7 bases, leaving 15 bases between the germline ends. Germline CDR1 and CDR2: MDHEN and SYDVKM. There are 13 residues in the CDR3.

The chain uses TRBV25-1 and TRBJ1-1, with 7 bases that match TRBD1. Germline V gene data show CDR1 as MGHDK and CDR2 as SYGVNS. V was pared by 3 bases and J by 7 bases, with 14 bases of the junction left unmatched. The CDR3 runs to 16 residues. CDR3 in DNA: TGTGCCAGCAGTGATTCAACCCAAACAGGGGCCCTTGAAGCTTTCTTT. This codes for CASSDSTQTGALEAFF.

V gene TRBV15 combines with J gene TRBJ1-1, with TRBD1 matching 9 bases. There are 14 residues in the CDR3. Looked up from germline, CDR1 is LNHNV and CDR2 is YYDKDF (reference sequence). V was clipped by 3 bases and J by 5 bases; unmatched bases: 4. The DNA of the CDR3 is TGTGCCACCAGCAGGGACAGGGGAAAAACTGAAGCTTTCTTT. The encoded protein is CATSRDRGKTEAFF.

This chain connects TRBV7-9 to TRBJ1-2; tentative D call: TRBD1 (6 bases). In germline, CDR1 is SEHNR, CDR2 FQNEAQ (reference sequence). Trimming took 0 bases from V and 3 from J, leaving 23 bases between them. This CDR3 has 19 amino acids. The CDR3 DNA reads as TGTGCCAGCAGCTTAGCTCCCTTAAGGACAGAGAACACAGACTATGGCTACACCTTC. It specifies CASSLAPLRTENTDYGYTF.

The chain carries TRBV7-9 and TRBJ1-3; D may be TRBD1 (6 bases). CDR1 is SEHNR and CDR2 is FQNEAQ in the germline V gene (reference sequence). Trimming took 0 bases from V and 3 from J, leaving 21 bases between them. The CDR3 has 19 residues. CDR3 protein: CASSLAGGHQKVCGNTIYF. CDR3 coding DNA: TGTGCCAGCAGCTTAGCTGGGGGGCACCAGAAGGTATGTGGAAACACCATATATTTT.

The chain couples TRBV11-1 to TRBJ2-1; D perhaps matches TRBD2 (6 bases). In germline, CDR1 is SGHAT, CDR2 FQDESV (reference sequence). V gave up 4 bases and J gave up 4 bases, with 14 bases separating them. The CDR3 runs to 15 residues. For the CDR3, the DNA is TGTGCCAGCAGCTCGGGGGTCCTCATATACAATGAGCAGTTCTTC. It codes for CASSSGVLIYNEQFF.

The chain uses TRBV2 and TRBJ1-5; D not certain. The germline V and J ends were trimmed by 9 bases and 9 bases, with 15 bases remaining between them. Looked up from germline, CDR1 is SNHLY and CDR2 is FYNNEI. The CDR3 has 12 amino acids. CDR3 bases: TGTGCCAGTGGGTTAAATTTAGGGCCCCAGCATTTT. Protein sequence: CASGLNLGPQHF.

CDR3 sequence reads: CASSRPAGGRETGELFF. The CDR3 DNA is TGCGCCAGCAGCCGACCGGCGGGGGGGCGCGAGACCGGGGAGCTGTTTTTT. This chain uses TRBV4-3 with TRBJ2-2; 9 nucleotides align to TRBD2. Germline V gene data show CDR1 as LGHNA and CDR2 as YSLEER. Unmatched junction bases numbered 11, after V lost 4 bases and J lost 5 bases. This CDR3 is built from 17 residues.

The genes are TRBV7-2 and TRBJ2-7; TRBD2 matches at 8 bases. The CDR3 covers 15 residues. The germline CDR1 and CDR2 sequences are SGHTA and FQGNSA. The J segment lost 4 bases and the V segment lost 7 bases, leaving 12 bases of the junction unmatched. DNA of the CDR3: TGTGCCAGCACCGGGGGAGCGGGAGTACGGTACGAGCAGTACTTC. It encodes CASTGGAGVRYEQYF.

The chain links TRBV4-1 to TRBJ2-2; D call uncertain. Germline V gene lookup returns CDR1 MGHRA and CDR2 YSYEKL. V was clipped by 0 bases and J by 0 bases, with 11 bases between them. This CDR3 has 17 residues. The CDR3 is CASSQESGGANTGELFF. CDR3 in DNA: TGCGCCAGCAGCCAAGAATCGGGCGGAGCGAACACCGGGGAGCTGTTTTTT.

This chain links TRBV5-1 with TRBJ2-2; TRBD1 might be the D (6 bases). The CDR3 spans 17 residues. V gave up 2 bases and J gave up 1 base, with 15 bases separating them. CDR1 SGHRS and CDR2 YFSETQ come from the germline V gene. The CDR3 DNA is TGCGCCAGCAGCTTACGTGTGGGACACCAGAACACCGGGGAGCTGTTTTTT. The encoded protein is CASSLRVGHQNTGELFF.

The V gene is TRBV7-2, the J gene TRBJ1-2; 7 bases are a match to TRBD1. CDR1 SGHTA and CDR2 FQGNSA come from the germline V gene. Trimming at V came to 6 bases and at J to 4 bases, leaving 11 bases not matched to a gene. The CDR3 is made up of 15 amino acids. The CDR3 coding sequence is TGTGCCAGCAGTTCAAGTTCCGGGACAGCCTATGGCTACACCTTC. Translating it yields CASSSSSGTAYGYTF.

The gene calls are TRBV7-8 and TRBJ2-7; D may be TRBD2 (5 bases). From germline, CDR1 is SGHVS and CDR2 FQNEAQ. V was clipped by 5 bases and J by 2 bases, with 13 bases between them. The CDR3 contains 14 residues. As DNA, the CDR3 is TGTGCCAGCAGCAACTTCGGAGGTCCCTACGAGCAGTACTTC. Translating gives CASSNFGGPYEQYF.